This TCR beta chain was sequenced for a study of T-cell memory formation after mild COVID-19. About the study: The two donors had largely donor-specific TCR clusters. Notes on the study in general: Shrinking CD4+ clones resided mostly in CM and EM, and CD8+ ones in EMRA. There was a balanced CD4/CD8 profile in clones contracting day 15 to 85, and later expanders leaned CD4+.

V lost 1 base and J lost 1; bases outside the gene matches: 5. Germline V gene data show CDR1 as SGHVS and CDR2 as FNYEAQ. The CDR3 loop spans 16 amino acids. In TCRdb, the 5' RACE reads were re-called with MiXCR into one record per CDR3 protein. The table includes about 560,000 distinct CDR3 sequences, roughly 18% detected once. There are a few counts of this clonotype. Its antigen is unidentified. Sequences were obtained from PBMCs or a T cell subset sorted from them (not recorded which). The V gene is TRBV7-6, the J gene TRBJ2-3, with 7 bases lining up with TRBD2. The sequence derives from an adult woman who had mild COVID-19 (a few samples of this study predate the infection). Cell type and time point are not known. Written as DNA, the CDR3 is TGTGCCAGCAGCTTAGGGGCTAGCGGTCGCACAGATACGCAGTATTTT. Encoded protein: CASSLGASGRTDTQYF.